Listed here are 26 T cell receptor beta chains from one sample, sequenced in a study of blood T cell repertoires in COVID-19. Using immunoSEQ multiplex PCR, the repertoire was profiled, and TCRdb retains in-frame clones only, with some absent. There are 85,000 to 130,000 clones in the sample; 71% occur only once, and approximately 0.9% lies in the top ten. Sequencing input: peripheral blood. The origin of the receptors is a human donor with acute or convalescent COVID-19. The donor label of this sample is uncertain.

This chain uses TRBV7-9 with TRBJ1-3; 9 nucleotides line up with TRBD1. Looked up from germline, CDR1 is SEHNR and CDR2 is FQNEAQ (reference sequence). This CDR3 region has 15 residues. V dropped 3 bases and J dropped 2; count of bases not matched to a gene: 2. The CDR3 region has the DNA TGTGCCAGCAGCTTCGGGGACAGGGCTGGAAACACCATATATTTT. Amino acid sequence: CASSFGDRAGNTIYF.

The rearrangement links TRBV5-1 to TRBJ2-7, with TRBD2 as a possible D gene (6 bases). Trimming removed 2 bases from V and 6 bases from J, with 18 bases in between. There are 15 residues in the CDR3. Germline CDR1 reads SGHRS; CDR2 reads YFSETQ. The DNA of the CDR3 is TGCGCCAGCAGCTTCCAACCGGGGGAGGCCTCCGAGCAGTACTTC. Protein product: CASSFQPGEASEQYF. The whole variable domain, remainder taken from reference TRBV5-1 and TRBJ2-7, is KAGVTQTPRYLIKTRGQQVTLSCSPISGHRSVSWYQQTPGQGLQFLFEYFSETQRNKGNFPGRFSGRQFSNSRSEMNVSTLELGDSALYLCASSFQPGEASEQYFGPGTRLTVT.

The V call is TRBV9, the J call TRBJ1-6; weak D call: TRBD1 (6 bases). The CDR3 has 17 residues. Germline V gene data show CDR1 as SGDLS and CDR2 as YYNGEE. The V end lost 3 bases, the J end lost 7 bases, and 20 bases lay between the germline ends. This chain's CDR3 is CASSGAGQGIGNSPLHF. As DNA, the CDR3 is TGTGCCAGCAGCGGGGCCGGGCAGGGGATTGGGAATTCACCCCTCCACTTT.

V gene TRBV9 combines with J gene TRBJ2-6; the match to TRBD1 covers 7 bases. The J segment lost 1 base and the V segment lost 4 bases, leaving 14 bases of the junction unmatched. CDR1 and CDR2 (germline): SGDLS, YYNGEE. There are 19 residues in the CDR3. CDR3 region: CASSPRPGTVFSGANVLTF. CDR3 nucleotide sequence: TGTGCCAGCAGCCCTCGTCCCGGGACAGTGTTTTCTGGGGCCAACGTCCTGACTTTC.

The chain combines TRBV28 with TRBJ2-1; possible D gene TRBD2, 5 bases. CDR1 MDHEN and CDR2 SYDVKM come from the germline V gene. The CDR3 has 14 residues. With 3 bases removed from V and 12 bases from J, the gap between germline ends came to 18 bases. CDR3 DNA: TGTGCCAGCAGTTTCACTAGAAGAACGGGCCGGCAGTTCTTC. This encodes CASSFTRRTGRQFF.

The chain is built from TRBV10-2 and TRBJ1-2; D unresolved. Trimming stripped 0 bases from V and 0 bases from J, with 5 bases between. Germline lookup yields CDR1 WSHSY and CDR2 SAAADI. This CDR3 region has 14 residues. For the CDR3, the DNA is TGCGCCAGCAGTGAGTCTGCAGCTAACTATGGCTACACCTTC. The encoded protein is CASSESAANYGYTF.

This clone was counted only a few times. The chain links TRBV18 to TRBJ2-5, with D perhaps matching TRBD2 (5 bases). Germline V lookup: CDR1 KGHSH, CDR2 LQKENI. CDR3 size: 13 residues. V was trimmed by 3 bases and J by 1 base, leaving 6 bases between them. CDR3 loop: CASSPGVQETQYF. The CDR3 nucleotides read TGTGCCAGCTCACCCGGGGTCCAAGAGACCCAGTACTTC.

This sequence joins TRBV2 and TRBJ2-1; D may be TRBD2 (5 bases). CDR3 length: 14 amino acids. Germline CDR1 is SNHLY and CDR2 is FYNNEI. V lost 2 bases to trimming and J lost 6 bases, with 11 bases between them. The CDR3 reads CASSESRSGNEQFF. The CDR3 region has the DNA TGTGCCAGCAGTGAATCTCGGAGCGGCAATGAGCAGTTCTTC.

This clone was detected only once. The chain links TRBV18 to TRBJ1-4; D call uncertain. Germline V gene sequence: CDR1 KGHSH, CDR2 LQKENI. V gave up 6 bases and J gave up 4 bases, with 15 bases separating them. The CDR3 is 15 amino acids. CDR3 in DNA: TGTGCCAGCTCCGTCGGAGAAAATAGTAATGAAAAACTGTTTTTT. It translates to CASSVGENSNEKLFF.

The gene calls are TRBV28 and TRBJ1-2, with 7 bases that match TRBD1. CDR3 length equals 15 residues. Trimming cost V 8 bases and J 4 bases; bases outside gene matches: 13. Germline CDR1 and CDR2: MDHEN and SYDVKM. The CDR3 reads CASQGGGQGSYGYTF. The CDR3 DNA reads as TGTGCCAGCCAGGGGGGCGGGCAGGGGAGCTATGGCTACACCTTC.

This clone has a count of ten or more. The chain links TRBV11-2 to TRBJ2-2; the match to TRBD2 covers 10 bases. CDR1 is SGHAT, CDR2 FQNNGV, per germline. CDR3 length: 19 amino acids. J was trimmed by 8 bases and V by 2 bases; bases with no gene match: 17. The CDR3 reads CASSLIRLAGVNRPGELFF. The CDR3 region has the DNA TGTGCCAGCAGCTTAATCCGTCTAGCGGGGGTGAACCGCCCGGGGGAGCTGTTTTTT.

Written as DNA, the CDR3 is TGTGCCAGCAGGTCCGGGACAGCAACTTATGGCTACACCTTC. It translates to CASRSGTATYGYTF. The chain combines TRBV2 with TRBJ1-2, with 7 bases that match TRBD1. The V segment lost 6 bases and the J segment 5 bases; nucleotides outside the gene matches: 9. Germline loops: CDR1 SNHLY, CDR2 FYNNEI. The CDR3 length is 14 residues.

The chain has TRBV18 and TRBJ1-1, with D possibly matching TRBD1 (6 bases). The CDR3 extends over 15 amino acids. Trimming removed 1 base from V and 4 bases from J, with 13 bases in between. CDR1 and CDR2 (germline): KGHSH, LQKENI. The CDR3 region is CASSPRSTGTTEAFF. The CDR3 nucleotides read TGTGCCAGCTCACCACGTAGTACAGGGACCACTGAAGCTTTCTTT.

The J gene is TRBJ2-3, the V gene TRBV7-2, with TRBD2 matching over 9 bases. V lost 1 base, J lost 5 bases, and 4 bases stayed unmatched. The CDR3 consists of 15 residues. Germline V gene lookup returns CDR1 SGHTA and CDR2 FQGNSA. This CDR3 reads CASSLGAGGRDTQYF. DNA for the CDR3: TGTGCCAGCAGCTTAGGAGCGGGGGGACGAGATACGCAGTATTTT.

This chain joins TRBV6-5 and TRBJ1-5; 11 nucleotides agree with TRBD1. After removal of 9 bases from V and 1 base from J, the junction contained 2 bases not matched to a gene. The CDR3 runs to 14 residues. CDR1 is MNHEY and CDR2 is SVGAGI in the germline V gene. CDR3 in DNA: TGTGCCAGTTGGGACAGGGGGAGCAATCAGCCCCAGCATTTT. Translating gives CASWDRGSNQPQHF.

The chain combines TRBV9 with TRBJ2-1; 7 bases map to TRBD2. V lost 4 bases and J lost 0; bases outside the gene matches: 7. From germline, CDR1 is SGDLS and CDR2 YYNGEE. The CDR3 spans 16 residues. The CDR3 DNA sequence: TGTGCCAGCAGCATACAAGCGGGGCGCTCCTACAATGAGCAGTTCTTC. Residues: CASSIQAGRSYNEQFF.

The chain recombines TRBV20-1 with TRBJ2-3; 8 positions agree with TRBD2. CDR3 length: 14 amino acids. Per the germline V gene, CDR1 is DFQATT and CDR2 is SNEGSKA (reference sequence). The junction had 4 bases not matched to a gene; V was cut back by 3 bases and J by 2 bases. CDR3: CSASRGGITDTQYF. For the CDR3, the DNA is TGCAGTGCTAGTCGCGGGGGGATCACAGATACGCAGTATTTT.

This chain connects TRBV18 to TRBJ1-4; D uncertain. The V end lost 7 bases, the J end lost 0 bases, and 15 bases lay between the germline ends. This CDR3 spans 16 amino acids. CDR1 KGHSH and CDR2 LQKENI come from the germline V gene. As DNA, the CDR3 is TGTGCCAGCTTACCGGCCCACGACACAACTAATGAAAAACTGTTTTTT. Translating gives CASLPAHDTTNEKLFF. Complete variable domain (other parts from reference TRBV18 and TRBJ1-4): NAGVMQNPRHLVRRRGQEARLRCSPMKGHSHVYWYRQLPEEGLKFMVYLQKENIIDESGMPKERFSAEFPKEGPSILRIQQVVRGDSAAYFCASLPAHDTTNEKLFFGSGTQLSVL.

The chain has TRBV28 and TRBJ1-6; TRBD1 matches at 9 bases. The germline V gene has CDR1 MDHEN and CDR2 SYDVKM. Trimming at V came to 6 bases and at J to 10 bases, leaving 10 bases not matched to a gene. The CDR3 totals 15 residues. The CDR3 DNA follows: TGTGCCAGCAGGACTGGGACAGGGAGTGGATCACCCCTCCACTTT. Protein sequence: CASRTGTGSGSPLHF.

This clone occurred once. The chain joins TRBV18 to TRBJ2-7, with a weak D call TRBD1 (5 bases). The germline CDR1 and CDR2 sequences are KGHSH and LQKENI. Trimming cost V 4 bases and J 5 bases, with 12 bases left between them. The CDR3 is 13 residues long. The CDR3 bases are TGTGCCAGCTCACTCTTAAAGACAGACGAGCAGTACTTC. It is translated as CASSLLKTDEQYF.

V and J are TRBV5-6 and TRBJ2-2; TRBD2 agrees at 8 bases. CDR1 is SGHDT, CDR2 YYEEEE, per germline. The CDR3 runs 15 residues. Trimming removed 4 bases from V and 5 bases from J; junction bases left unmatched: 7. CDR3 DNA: TGTGCCAGCAGCCCCCGGGGGGGCAGGACCGGGGAGCTGTTTTTT. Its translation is CASSPRGGRTGELFF. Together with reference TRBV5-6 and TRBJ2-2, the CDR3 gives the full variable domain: DAGVTQSPTHLIKTRGQQVTLRCSPKSGHDTVSWYQQALGQGPQFIFQYYEEEERQRGNFPDRFSGHQFPNYSSELNVNALLLGDSALYLCASSPRGGRTGELFFGEGSRLTVL.

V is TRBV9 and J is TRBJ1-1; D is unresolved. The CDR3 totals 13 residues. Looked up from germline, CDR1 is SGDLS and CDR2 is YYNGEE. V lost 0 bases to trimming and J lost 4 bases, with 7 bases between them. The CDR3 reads CASSVGRSTEAFF. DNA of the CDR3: TGTGCCAGCAGCGTAGGTCGGAGCACTGAAGCTTTCTTT.

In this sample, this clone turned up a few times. CDR3 nucleotide sequence: TGTGCCAGTGTTCCGGGACAGGGGAAAGGCACTGAAGCTTTCTTT. Its protein product is CASVPGQGKGTEAFF. V usage is TRBV6-6 and J usage is TRBJ1-1, with 10 bases lining up with TRBD1. The CDR3 loop spans 15 amino acids. Germline CDR1 MNHNY, CDR2 SVGAGI (reference sequence). The V segment lost 9 bases and the J segment 4 bases; nucleotides outside the gene matches: 11.

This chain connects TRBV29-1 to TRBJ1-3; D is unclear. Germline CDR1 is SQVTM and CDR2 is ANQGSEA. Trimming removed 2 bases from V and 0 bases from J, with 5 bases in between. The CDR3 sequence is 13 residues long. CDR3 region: CSVERSSGNTIYF. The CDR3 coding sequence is TGCAGCGTTGAAAGGAGCTCTGGAAACACCATATATTTT.

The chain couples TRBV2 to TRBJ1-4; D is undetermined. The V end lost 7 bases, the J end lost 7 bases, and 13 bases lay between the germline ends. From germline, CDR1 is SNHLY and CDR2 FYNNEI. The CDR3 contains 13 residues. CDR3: CASKFGGREKLFF. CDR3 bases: TGTGCCAGCAAGTTCGGAGGGCGTGAAAAACTGTTTTTT.

The CDR3 region is CSAEETGELFF. DNA of the CDR3: TGCAGCGCCGAGGAAACCGGGGAGCTGTTTTTT. V and J are TRBV29-1 and TRBJ2-2, with no clear D. With 7 bases removed from V and 5 bases from J, the gap between germline ends came to 8 bases. Germline lookup yields CDR1 SQVTM and CDR2 ANQGSEA. The CDR3 has 11 amino acids.